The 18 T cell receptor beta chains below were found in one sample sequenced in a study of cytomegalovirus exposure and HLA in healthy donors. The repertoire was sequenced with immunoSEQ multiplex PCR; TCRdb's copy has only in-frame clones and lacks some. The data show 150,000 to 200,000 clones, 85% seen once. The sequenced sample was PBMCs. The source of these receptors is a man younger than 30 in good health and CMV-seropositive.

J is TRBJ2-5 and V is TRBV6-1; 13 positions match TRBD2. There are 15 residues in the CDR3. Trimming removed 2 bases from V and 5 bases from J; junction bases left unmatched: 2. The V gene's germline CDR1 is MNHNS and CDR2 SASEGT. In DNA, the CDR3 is TGTGCCAGCAGTGAAACTAGCGGGGGGGTGGAGACCCAGTACTTC. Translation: CASSETSGGVETQYF.

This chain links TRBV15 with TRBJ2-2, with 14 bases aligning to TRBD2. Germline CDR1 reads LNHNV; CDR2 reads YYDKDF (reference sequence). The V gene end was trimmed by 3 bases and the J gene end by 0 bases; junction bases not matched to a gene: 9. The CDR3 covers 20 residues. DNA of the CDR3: TGTGCCACCAGCAGTCCGATGGGACTAGCGGGGGCTACGAACACCGGGGAGCTGTTTTTT. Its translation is CATSSPMGLAGATNTGELFF.

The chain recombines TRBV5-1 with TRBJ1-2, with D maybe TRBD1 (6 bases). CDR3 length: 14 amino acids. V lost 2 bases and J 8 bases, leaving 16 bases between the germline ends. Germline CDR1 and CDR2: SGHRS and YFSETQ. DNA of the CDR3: TGCGCCAGCAGCTTCGGACAGACCGGTCACGGCTACACCTTC. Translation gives CASSFGQTGHGYTF.

CDR3 DNA: TGTGCCAGCAGTCCAACCCTCGGGAGTAGCGGGAGGGCCCGAGAGACCCAGTACTTC. Its translation is CASSPTLGSSGRARETQYF. The V gene is TRBV28, the J gene TRBJ2-5; 11 nucleotides line up with TRBD2. This CDR3 is 19 amino acids long. The junction had 18 bases not matched to a gene; V was cut back by 5 bases and J by 4 bases. Germline CDR1 is MDHEN and CDR2 is SYDVKM. Full variable domain (rest looked up from reference TRBV28 and TRBJ2-5): DVKVTQSSRYLVKRTGEKVFLECVQDMDHENMFWYRQDPGLGLRLIYFSYDVKMKEKGDIPEGYSVSREKKERFSLILESASTNQTSMYLCASSPTLGSSGRARETQYFGPGTRLLVL.

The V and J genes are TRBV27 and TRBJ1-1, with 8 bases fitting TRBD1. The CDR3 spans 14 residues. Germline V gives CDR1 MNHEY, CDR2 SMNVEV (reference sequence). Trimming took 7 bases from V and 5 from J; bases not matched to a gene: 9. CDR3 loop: CASKSRTGRTEAFF. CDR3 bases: TGTGCCAGCAAAAGTAGGACAGGGAGAACTGAAGCTTTCTTT.

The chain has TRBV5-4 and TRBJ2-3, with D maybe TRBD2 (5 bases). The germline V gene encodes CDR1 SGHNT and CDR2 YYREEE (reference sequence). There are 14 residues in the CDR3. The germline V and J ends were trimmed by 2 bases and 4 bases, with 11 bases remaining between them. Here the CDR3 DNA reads TGTGCCAGCAGCTTCTCGGGAAGTGCAGATACGCAGTATTTT. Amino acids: CASSFSGSADTQYF.

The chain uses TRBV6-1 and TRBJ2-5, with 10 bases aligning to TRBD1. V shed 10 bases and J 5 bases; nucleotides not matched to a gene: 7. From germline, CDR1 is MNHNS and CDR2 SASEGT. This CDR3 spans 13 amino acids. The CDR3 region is CATGTGVRETQYF. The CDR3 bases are TGTGCCACCGGGACAGGGGTGAGGGAGACCCAGTACTTC.

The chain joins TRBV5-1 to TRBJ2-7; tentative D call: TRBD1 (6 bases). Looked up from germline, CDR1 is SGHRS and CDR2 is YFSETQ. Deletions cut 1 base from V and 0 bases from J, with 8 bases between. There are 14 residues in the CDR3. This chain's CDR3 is CASSLTGSSYEQYF. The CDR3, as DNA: TGCGCCAGCAGCTTGACAGGGAGCTCCTACGAGCAGTACTTC. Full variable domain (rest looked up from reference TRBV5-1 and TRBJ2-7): KAGVTQTPRYLIKTRGQQVTLSCSPISGHRSVSWYQQTPGQGLQFLFEYFSETQRNKGNFPGRFSGRQFSNSRSEMNVSTLELGDSALYLCASSLTGSSYEQYFGPGTRLTVT.

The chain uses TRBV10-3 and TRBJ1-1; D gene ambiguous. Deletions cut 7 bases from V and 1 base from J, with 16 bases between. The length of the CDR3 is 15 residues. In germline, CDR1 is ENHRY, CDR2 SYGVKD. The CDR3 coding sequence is TGTGCCATCACCCCAAGCTTGACACAGAACACTGAAGCTTTCTTT. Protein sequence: CAITPSLTQNTEAFF.

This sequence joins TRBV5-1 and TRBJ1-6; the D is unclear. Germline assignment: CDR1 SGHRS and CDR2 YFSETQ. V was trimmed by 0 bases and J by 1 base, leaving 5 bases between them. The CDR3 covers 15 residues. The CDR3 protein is CASSLGASYNSPLHF. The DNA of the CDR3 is TGCGCCAGCAGCTTGGGGGCTTCCTATAATTCACCCCTCCACTTT.

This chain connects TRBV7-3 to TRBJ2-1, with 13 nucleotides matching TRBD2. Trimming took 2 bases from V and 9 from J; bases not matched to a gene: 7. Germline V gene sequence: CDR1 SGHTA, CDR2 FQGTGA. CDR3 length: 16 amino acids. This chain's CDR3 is CASSLPTSGRTGEQFF. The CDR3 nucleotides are TGTGCCAGCAGCTTACCGACTAGCGGGAGGACCGGTGAGCAGTTCTTC.

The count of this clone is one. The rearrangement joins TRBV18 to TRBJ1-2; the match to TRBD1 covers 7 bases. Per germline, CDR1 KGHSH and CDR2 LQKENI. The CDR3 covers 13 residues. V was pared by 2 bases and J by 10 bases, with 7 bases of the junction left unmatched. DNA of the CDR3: TGTGCCAGCTCACCAATCGAAGGGGGCGACTACACCTTC. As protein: CASSPIEGGDYTF.

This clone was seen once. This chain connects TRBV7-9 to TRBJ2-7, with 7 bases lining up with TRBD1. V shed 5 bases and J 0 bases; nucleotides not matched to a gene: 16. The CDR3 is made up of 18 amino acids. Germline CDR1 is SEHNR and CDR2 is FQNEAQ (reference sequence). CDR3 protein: CASSPQGTANNPSYEQYF. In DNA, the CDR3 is TGTGCCAGCAGCCCCCAGGGGACAGCAAACAATCCCTCCTACGAGCAGTACTTC.

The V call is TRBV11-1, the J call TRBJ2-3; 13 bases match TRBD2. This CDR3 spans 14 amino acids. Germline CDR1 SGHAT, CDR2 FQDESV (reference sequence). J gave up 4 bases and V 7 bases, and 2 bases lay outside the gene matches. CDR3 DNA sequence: TGTGCCAGCAATGGACTAGCGGGGGCAGATACGCAGTATTTT. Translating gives CASNGLAGADTQYF.

In DNA form, the CDR3 reads TGTGCCAGCAGTGATAAATCCAGGGTAGGCACTGAAGCTTTCTTT. Protein sequence: CASSDKSRVGTEAFF. The gene calls are TRBV2 and TRBJ1-1; weak D call: TRBD1 (5 bases). The V and J ends lost 3 bases and 4 bases respectively, with 15 bases between them. There are 15 residues in the CDR3. The germline V gene has CDR1 SNHLY and CDR2 FYNNEI.

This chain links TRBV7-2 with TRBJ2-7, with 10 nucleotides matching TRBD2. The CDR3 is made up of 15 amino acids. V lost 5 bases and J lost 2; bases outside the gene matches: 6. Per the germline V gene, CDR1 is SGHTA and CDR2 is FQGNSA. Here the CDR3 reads CASSLRTSGTYEQYF. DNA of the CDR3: TGTGCCAGCAGCCTCCGGACTAGCGGAACCTACGAGCAGTACTTC. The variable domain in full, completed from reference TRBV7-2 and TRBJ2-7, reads GAGVSQSPSNKVTEKGKDVELRCDPISGHTALYWYRQSLGQGLEFLIYFQGNSAPDKSGLPSDRFSAERTGGSVSTLTIQRTQQEDSAVYLCASSLRTSGTYEQYFGPGTRLTVT.

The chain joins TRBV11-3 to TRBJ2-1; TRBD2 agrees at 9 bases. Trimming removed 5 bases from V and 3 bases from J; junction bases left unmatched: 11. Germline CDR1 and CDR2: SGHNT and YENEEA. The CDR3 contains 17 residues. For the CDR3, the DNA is TGTGCCAGCAGCCGTGCATTCGGCGGGAGGGGCTACAATGAGCAGTTCTTC. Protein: CASSRAFGGRGYNEQFF. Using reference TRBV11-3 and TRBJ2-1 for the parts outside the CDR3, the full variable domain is EAGVVQSPRYKIIEKKQPVAFWCNPISGHNTLYWYLQNLGQGPELLIRYENEEAVDDSQLPKDRFSAERLKGVDSTLKIQPAELGDSAVYLCASSRAFGGRGYNEQFFGPGTRLTVL.

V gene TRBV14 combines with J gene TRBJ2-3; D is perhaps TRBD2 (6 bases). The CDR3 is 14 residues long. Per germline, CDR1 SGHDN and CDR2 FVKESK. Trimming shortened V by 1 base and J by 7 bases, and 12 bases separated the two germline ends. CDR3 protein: CASSQAGVRNTQYF. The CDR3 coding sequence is TGTGCCAGCAGCCAAGCGGGGGTTCGAAATACGCAGTATTTT. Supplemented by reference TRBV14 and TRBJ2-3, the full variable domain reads EAGVTQFPSHSVIEKGQTVTLRCDPISGHDNLYWYRRVMGKEIKFLLHFVKESKQDESGMPNNRFLAERTGGTYSTLKVQPAELEDSGVYFCASSQAGVRNTQYFGPGTRLTVL.